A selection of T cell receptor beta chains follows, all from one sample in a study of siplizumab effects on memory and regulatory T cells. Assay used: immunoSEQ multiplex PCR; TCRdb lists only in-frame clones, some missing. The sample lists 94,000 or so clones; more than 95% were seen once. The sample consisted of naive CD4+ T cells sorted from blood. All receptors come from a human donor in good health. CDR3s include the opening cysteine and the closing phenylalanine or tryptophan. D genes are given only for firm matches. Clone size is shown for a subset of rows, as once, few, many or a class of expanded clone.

CDR3 DNA: TGCGCCAGAGGGACAGAACTTAATAATGAAAAACTGTTTTTT
CDR3 protein: CARGTELNNEKLFF
D gene: TRBD1
clone size: NA
J gene: TRBJ1-4
V gene: TRBV4-3

CDR3 DNA: TGCGCCAGCAGCCAAGATCCTACACTCCAGGGCGCTAGGTCCGGGGAAAAACTGTTTTTT
CDR3 protein: CASSQDPTLQGARSGEKLFF
D gene: NA
clone size: NA
J gene: TRBJ1-4
V gene: TRBV4-1

CDR3 DNA: TGTGCCATCAGTGAGTCGATCGGTGCACTGGCGGGCTACACCTTC
CDR3 protein: CAISESIGALAGYTF
D gene: NA
clone size: NA
J gene: TRBJ1-2
V gene: TRBV10-3

CDR3 DNA: TGTGCTGCGCGGGGACTAGCCACTACAGATACGCAGTATTTT
CDR3 protein: CAARGLATTDTQYF
D gene: TRBD2
clone size: NA
J gene: TRBJ2-3
V gene: TRBV19

CDR3 DNA: TGCGCCAGCAGTGTCGGAAGCAACACCGGGGAGCTGTTTTTT
CDR3 protein: CASSVGSNTGELFF
D gene: NA
clone size: NA
J gene: TRBJ2-2
V gene: TRBV5-1

CDR3 DNA: TGTGCCATCGAGCAGGGGGCGTCCTACAATGAGCAGTTCTTC
CDR3 protein: CAIEQGASYNEQFF
D gene: TRBD1
clone size: NA
J gene: TRBJ2-1
V gene: TRBV28

CDR3 DNA: TGTGCCAGCAGTTCCAGGCTAGCTGGCTACAATGAGCAGTTCTTC
CDR3 protein: CASSSRLAGYNEQFF
D gene: NA
clone size: once
J gene: TRBJ2-1
V gene: TRBV6-5

CDR3 DNA: TGTGCCAGCAGCCAAGGACAGGTGTTGAGCAATGAGCAGTTCTTC
CDR3 protein: CASSQGQVLSNEQFF
D gene: TRBD1
clone size: NA
J gene: TRBJ2-1
V gene: TRBV7-9

CDR3 DNA: TGTGCCAGCTCACCTGGACAGGGGGCCTACAATGAGCAGTTCTTC
CDR3 protein: CASSPGQGAYNEQFF
D gene: TRBD1
clone size: NA
J gene: TRBJ2-1
V gene: TRBV18

CDR3 DNA: TGTGCCAGCAGCTTGGTGGGACAGCCCCAGCATTTT
CDR3 protein: CASSLVGQPQHF
D gene: NA
clone size: NA
J gene: TRBJ1-5
V gene: TRBV5-6

CDR3 DNA: TGTGCCAGCAGCCACGCGGGGGGGCCTCTAGGTGCAGATACGCAGTATTTT
CDR3 protein: CASSHAGGPLGADTQYF
D gene: TRBD2
clone size: NA
J gene: TRBJ2-3
V gene: TRBV4-2

CDR3 DNA: TGTGCCAGCAATGGGGGCTCTGGCTACACCTTC
CDR3 protein: CASNGGSGYTF
D gene: NA
clone size: NA
J gene: TRBJ1-2
V gene: TRBV6-8

CDR3 DNA: TGTGCCAGTAGTCCTTCGACAGGATTGGCCGGGGCCAACGTCCTGACTTTC
CDR3 protein: CASSPSTGLAGANVLTF
D gene: NA
clone size: NA
J gene: TRBJ2-6
V gene: TRBV19

CDR3 DNA: TGCGCCAGCAGCCCCGGACAGATTGAGCAGTTCTTC
CDR3 protein: CASSPGQIEQFF
D gene: NA
clone size: NA
J gene: TRBJ2-1
V gene: TRBV5-1

CDR3 DNA: TGTGCCAGCAGTGAACGGTGGGCAGACTATAATTCACCCCTCCACTTT
CDR3 protein: CASSERWADYNSPLHF
D gene: NA
clone size: NA
J gene: TRBJ1-6
V gene: TRBV28

CDR3 DNA: TGTGCCATCAGCCACAGGGACGGCCCAGATACGCAGTATTTT
CDR3 protein: CAISHRDGPDTQYF
D gene: NA
clone size: NA
J gene: TRBJ2-3
V gene: TRBV10-3

CDR3 DNA: TGTGCCATCAGTGAGCTGCCATCCCGCCCGGGATTTAATTCACCCCTCCACTTT
CDR3 protein: CAISELPSRPGFNSPLHF
D gene: NA
clone size: NA
J gene: TRBJ1-6
V gene: TRBV10-3

CDR3 DNA: TGTGCCAGCAGCTCACTGTCGAACACTGAAGCTTTCTTT
CDR3 protein: CASSSLSNTEAFF
D gene: NA
clone size: NA
J gene: TRBJ1-1
V gene: TRBV6-1

CDR3 DNA: TGCGCCAGCAGCCTAGGTAGTACGAACACCGGGGAGCTGTTTTTT
CDR3 protein: CASSLGSTNTGELFF
D gene: NA
clone size: NA
J gene: TRBJ2-2
V gene: TRBV5-1

CDR3 DNA: TGTGCCAGCAGTGGTAATCAGCCCCAGCATTTT
CDR3 protein: CASSGNQPQHF
D gene: NA
clone size: NA
J gene: TRBJ1-5
V gene: TRBV6-1

CDR3 DNA: TGTGCCAGCAGTTCAGGACCGGCACCAACTAATGAAAAACTGTTTTTT
CDR3 protein: CASSSGPAPTNEKLFF
D gene: NA
clone size: NA
J gene: TRBJ1-4
V gene: TRBV28

CDR3 DNA: TGCACCAGCATCAACAGGGACAACTATGGCTACACCTTC
CDR3 protein: CTSINRDNYGYTF
D gene: NA
clone size: NA
J gene: TRBJ1-2
V gene: TRBV1

CDR3 DNA: TGTGCCACGGCCCGGGACAGGGGGCTCAATGAGCAGTTCTTC
CDR3 protein: CATARDRGLNEQFF
D gene: TRBD1
clone size: NA
J gene: TRBJ2-1
V gene: TRBV15

CDR3 DNA: TGTGCTAGTGGTTTGTCGACAGTTAACTCTGGAAACACCATATATTTT
CDR3 protein: CASGLSTVNSGNTIYF
D gene: NA
clone size: NA
J gene: TRBJ1-3
V gene: TRBV12-5

CDR3 DNA: TGCAGTGTCTACTGGGCGGGTGGCTACACCTTC
CDR3 protein: CSVYWAGGYTF
D gene: NA
clone size: NA
J gene: TRBJ1-2
V gene: TRBV20-1

CDR3 DNA: TGTGCCAGTAGTATTAGGGTGAACACTGAAGCTTTCTTT
CDR3 protein: CASSIRVNTEAFF
D gene: NA
clone size: NA
J gene: TRBJ1-1
V gene: TRBV19

CDR3 DNA: TGTGCCAGCGCTAGACAGGGGGCGCGTACTGAAGCTTTCTTT
CDR3 protein: CASARQGARTEAFF
D gene: TRBD1
clone size: NA
J gene: TRBJ1-1
V gene: TRBV6-4

CDR3 DNA: TGTGCCAGCAGTGGGTACAATGAGCAGTTCTTC
CDR3 protein: CASSGYNEQFF
D gene: NA
clone size: NA
J gene: TRBJ2-1
V gene: TRBV25-1

CDR3 DNA: TGTGCCAGCAGCTTAGCAGGGGGCGGCAGCTATGGCTACACCTTC
CDR3 protein: CASSLAGGGSYGYTF
D gene: TRBD1
clone size: NA
J gene: TRBJ1-2
V gene: TRBV7-7

CDR3 DNA: TGTGCCAGCAGCTTCGACCCCCTTTGGGGCGGGGAGCTGTTTTTT
CDR3 protein: CASSFDPLWGGELFF
D gene: NA
clone size: NA
J gene: TRBJ2-2
V gene: TRBV7-2

CDR3 DNA: TGTGCCATCAGTGAGAGGGGGGGAAATAGCAATCAGCCCCAGCATTTT
CDR3 protein: CAISERGGNSNQPQHF
D gene: NA
clone size: NA
J gene: TRBJ1-5
V gene: TRBV10-3

CDR3 DNA: TGCGCCAGCAGCCTTTCTTATAGCAATCAGCCCCAGCATTTT
CDR3 protein: CASSLSYSNQPQHF
D gene: NA
clone size: NA
J gene: TRBJ1-5
V gene: TRBV4-3

CDR3 DNA: TGTGCCAGCAGTGAAGCGCAGGCAGGGTTCAATGGCTACACCTTC
CDR3 protein: CASSEAQAGFNGYTF
D gene: NA
clone size: NA
J gene: TRBJ1-2
V gene: TRBV6-1

CDR3 DNA: TGTGCCAGCAGTGAGCTCGTCCAGCCCCAGCATTTT
CDR3 protein: CASSELVQPQHF
D gene: NA
clone size: few
J gene: TRBJ1-5
V gene: TRBV6-1

CDR3 DNA: TGTGCCAGCAGCTTGGTCCCACAGGGGCAAGAGACCCAGTACTTC
CDR3 protein: CASSLVPQGQETQYF
D gene: TRBD1
clone size: NA
J gene: TRBJ2-5
V gene: TRBV5-4

CDR3 DNA: TGCGCCAGCAGCCAAGTGGGGGACAGGGCTTCGTTCTACACCTTC
CDR3 protein: CASSQVGDRASFYTF
D gene: TRBD1
clone size: NA
J gene: TRBJ1-2
V gene: TRBV4-3

CDR3 DNA: TGTGCCAGCAGCCGACCCGGGACAAGATACTCTGGAAACACCATATATTTT
CDR3 protein: CASSRPGTRYSGNTIYF
D gene: NA
clone size: once
J gene: TRBJ1-3
V gene: TRBV13

CDR3 DNA: TGTGCCAGCAATGACGGATCTAGAAACACCATATATTTT
CDR3 protein: CASNDGSRNTIYF
D gene: NA
clone size: once
J gene: TRBJ1-3
V gene: TRBV6-1

CDR3 DNA: TGTGCCAGTAGTACACAGGGACGGTTCACTGAAGCTTTCTTT
CDR3 protein: CASSTQGRFTEAFF
D gene: NA
clone size: NA
J gene: TRBJ1-1
V gene: TRBV19

CDR3 DNA: TGTGCCAGCAGCGCCGGACTTCTCAGTATAGAAAATACGCAGTATTTT
CDR3 protein: CASSAGLLSIENTQYF
D gene: NA
clone size: NA
J gene: TRBJ2-3
V gene: TRBV2

CDR3 DNA: TGTGCCAGCAGTTACGTCCCCGACAACGGTAATTCACCCCTCCACTTT
CDR3 protein: CASSYVPDNGNSPLHF
D gene: NA
clone size: NA
J gene: TRBJ1-6
V gene: TRBV6-6

CDR3 DNA: TGTGCCAGCTCACCAAAATTGAACACTGAAGCTTTCTTT
CDR3 protein: CASSPKLNTEAFF
D gene: NA
clone size: once
J gene: TRBJ1-1
V gene: TRBV18